These 25 T cell receptor beta chains share one sample of origin, sequenced in a study of metastatic and nonmetastatic thyroid tumors. Each patient came to thyroid surgery without any prior treatment (of any kind). TCRdb re-called clones via MiXCR from the PCR reads. The sample comprises roughly 83,000 clones, about 15% of which are singletons, and roughly 3.9% rests with the top ten. The sample taken for sequencing was blood. These receptors were taken from a female donor with papillary thyroid cancer or a benign thyroid nodule (not recorded which). Some clones in this sample may be carry-over from other donors' samples.

This clone has ten or more counts. The chain couples TRBV7-2 to TRBJ2-5; 9 bases fit TRBD1. Unmatched junction bases numbered 7, after V lost 3 bases and J lost 5 bases. In germline, CDR1 is SGHTA, CDR2 FQGNSA. This CDR3 is built from 15 residues. The CDR3 spells CASSFPTGGGETQYF. CDR3 nucleotide sequence: TGTGCCAGCAGCTTTCCCACAGGGGGCGGGGAGACCCAGTACTTC.

At least ten counts were recorded for this clone. The V call is TRBV2, the J call TRBJ2-3; TRBD2 matches at 8 bases. CDR1 and CDR2 (germline): SNHLY, FYNNEI. J was trimmed by 1 base and V by 4 bases; bases with no gene match: 13. The length of the CDR3 is 18 residues. The CDR3 sequence: CASSVFGRGGPRTDTQYF. The CDR3 DNA follows: TGTGCCAGCAGTGTCTTCGGGAGGGGGGGCCCCCGCACAGATACGCAGTATTTT.

In this sample, this clone turned up many times. CDR3 sequence: CASSELQAGDEQFF. The CDR3 DNA follows: TGTGCCAGCAGCGAGCTACAGGCTGGAGATGAGCAGTTCTTC. The genes are TRBV2 and TRBJ2-1, with a possible D match to TRBD1 (5 bases). The germline V gene has CDR1 SNHLY and CDR2 FYNNEI. The CDR3 consists of 14 residues. Between the trimmed V and J ends, which lost 6 bases and 8 bases, there was a span of 17 bases.

Ten or more counts support this clone. At the DNA level, this CDR3 is encoded by other sequences in the same sample as well. The rearrangement links TRBV20-1 to TRBJ1-2; D is possibly TRBD1 (5 bases). Germline CDR1 reads DFQATT; CDR2 reads SNEGSKA (reference sequence). The CDR3 is 12 amino acids. V lost 3 bases to trimming and J lost 8 bases, with 13 bases between them. The DNA of the CDR3 is TGCAGTGCTAGTGCAGGGATGCGGGGCTACACCTTC. Protein product: CSASAGMRGYTF.

This chain links TRBV4-2 with TRBJ2-2, with D possibly TRBD2 on 5 matching bases. The germline V gene encodes CDR1 LGHNA and CDR2 YNFKEQ. V gave up 0 bases and J gave up 6 bases, with 5 bases separating them. The CDR3 length is 13 residues. This CDR3 reads CASSQERAGELFF. The DNA of the CDR3 is TGTGCCAGCAGCCAAGAGAGGGCCGGGGAGCTGTTTTTT.

This clone has ten or more counts. The chain couples TRBV6-8 to TRBJ2-2; 11 positions match TRBD2. The length of the CDR3 is 19 residues. With V trimmed by 4 bases and J by 1 base, 11 bases remained unmatched. CDR1 MNHGY and CDR2 SAAAGT come from the germline V gene. CDR3 residues: CASSFILFLAGGNTGELFF. DNA of the CDR3: TGTGCCAGCAGTTTCATACTCTTCCTAGCGGGGGGGAACACCGGGGAGCTGTTTTTT.

At least ten counts were recorded for this clone. This sequence joins TRBV19 and TRBJ2-1, with TRBD2 as a possible D gene (5 bases). Germline lookup yields CDR1 LNHDA and CDR2 SQIVND (reference sequence). This CDR3 region has 16 residues. The V and J ends lost 2 bases and 2 bases respectively, with 13 bases between them. CDR3 loop: CASSISSGRAYNEQFF. CDR3 nucleotides: TGTGCCAGTAGTATATCGAGCGGCCGGGCCTACAATGAGCAGTTCTTC.

Notes on this clone: This may arise from a read error, as a much more abundant clone is one base away. In the same sample, other DNA sequences code for this CDR3. V and J are TRBV6-1 and TRBJ2-7, with D possibly being TRBD2 (6 bases). The germline gives CDR1 MNHNS, CDR2 SASEGT. With 6 bases removed from V and 7 bases from J, the gap between germline ends came to 10 bases. The CDR3 contains 11 residues. The DNA for the CDR3 is TGTGCCAGCAGCGGGGGTCGTGAGCAGTACTTC. Translation: CASSGGREQYF.

This clone has at least ten counts. V gene TRBV6-6 combines with J gene TRBJ1-2; a weak D match, TRBD1 (5 bases). V was clipped by 0 bases and J by 5 bases, with 13 bases between them. The CDR3 contains 15 residues. Per germline, CDR1 MNHNY and CDR2 SVGAGI (reference sequence). The chain's CDR3 is CASSYSDGGGYGYTF. CDR3 nucleotides: TGTGCCAGCAGTTACTCGGACGGGGGTGGGTATGGCTACACCTTC.

Of note for this clone: A much larger clone sits a single nucleotide away, making a read error possible. The chain links TRBV20-1 to TRBJ2-5; 7 bases map to TRBD2. The CDR3 is 15 residues long. V lost 3 bases, J lost 0 bases, and 7 bases stayed unmatched. CDR1 is DFQATT and CDR2 is SNEGSKA in the germline V gene (reference sequence). CDR3 residues: CSASSGWRYQETQYF. CDR3 sequence (DNA): TGCAGTGCTAGTAGCGGGTGGCGGTACCAAGAGACCCAGTACTTC.

This clone appeared a few times. The chain employs TRBV19 and TRBJ2-7; perhaps TRBD1 as D (6 bases). The CDR3 loop spans 14 amino acids. The V gene's germline CDR1 is LNHDA and CDR2 SQIVND (reference sequence). The germline V and J ends were trimmed by 5 bases and 1 base, with 12 bases remaining between them. The CDR3 DNA sequence: TGTGCCAGTAGTCAGGGGAAAAAATCCTACGAGCAGTACTTC. Protein: CASSQGKKSYEQYF.

About this clone itself: This may be a read error, as it is one base from a much larger clone. The chain is built from TRBV2 and TRBJ2-4; D unresolved. The V end was cut by 8 bases, the J end by 5 bases, with 7 bases between. The CDR3 runs 11 residues. Germline V gene data show CDR1 as SNHLY and CDR2 as FYNNEI. The CDR3 DNA reads as TGTGCCAGCGGCAGTGAAAACATTCAGTACTTC. Amino acids: CASGSENIQYF.

This clone has a handful of counts. A much larger clone differs by one base, so this may be a read error. V and J are TRBV10-3 and TRBJ1-1; 7 bases match TRBD1. Looked up from germline, CDR1 is ENHRY and CDR2 is SYGVKD. The CDR3 loop spans 15 amino acids. With V trimmed by 3 bases and J by 0 bases, 4 bases remained unmatched. The CDR3 is CAISDSTGMNTEAFF. CDR3 nucleotide sequence: TGTGCCATCAGTGATTCGACAGGGATGAACACTGAAGCTTTCTTT.

As concerns this clone: Possible read error: a much larger clone is one base away. Other nucleotide sequences in the sample specify the same CDR3. The V call is TRBV7-3, the J call TRBJ2-3; TRBD2 might be the D (5 bases). V was shortened by 4 bases and J by 6 bases, with 17 bases between the two germline ends. The CDR3 sequence is 15 residues long. CDR1 is SGHTA and CDR2 is FQGTGA in the germline V gene. The DNA of the CDR3 is TGTGCCAGCAGCTCGGCGGGCGGCGTCCAGGATACGCAGTATTTT. Protein product: CASSSAGGVQDTQYF.

The table lists this clone with many counts. The gene calls are TRBV28 and TRBJ1-5; tentative D call: TRBD1 (6 bases). This CDR3 comprises 17 residues. V was shortened by 3 bases and J by 1 base, with 16 bases between the two germline ends. In germline, CDR1 is MDHEN, CDR2 SYDVKM. CDR3 bases: TGTGCCAGCAGTTTCCTCCCGGGGGCTTTAAGCAATCAGCCCCAGCATTTT. The encoded protein is CASSFLPGALSNQPQHF. The full variable domain, in which reference TRBV28 and TRBJ1-5 provide the parts outside the CDR3, is DVKVTQSSRYLVKRTGEKVFLECVQDMDHENMFWYRQDPGLGLRLIYFSYDVKMKEKGDIPEGYSVSREKKERFSLILESASTNQTSMYLCASSFLPGALSNQPQHFGDGTRLSIL.

With regard to this clone: One base away lies a much larger clone, so this may be a sequencing read error. This chain joins TRBV30 and TRBJ2-4; TRBD2 aligns across 7 bases. This CDR3 has 16 amino acids. Per the germline V gene, CDR1 is GTSNPN and CDR2 is SVGIG (reference sequence). The CDR3 protein is CAWSREGGLAKSIQYF. For the CDR3, the DNA is TGTGCCTGGAGTAGGGAGGGCGGATTAGCCAAAAGCATTCAGTACTTC.

This clone was counted ten times or more. The chain employs TRBV2 and TRBJ1-3; a possible D gene is TRBD1 (5 bases). V lost 6 bases, J lost 0 bases, and 12 bases lay in between. Germline CDR1 reads SNHLY; CDR2 reads FYNNEI. The CDR3 is 15 amino acids. The CDR3 here is CASSLHRSSGNTIYF. The DNA for the CDR3 is TGTGCCAGCAGCCTGCACAGGAGCTCTGGAAACACCATATATTTT.

Many counts were recorded for this clone. The chain employs TRBV28 and TRBJ1-2; TRBD1 aligns across 9 bases. In germline, CDR1 is MDHEN, CDR2 SYDVKM. The CDR3 totals 14 residues. V dropped 7 bases and J dropped 3; count of bases not matched to a gene: 6. CDR3 coding DNA: TGTGCCAGCAACTTACAGGGGGCTCACTATGGCTACACCTTC. Its protein is CASNLQGAHYGYTF.

V usage is TRBV30 and J usage is TRBJ2-2; no reliable D call. CDR3 length equals 14 residues. CDR1 is GTSNPN, CDR2 SVGIG, per germline (reference sequence). V was pared by 2 bases and J by 6 bases, with 13 bases between. The CDR3 sequence: CAWSREFGPGELFF. The CDR3 bases are TGTGCCTGGAGTAGGGAATTTGGTCCCGGGGAGCTGTTTTTT.

In this sample, this clone turned up many times. V and J are TRBV20-1 and TRBJ1-4, with a possible D match to TRBD1 (6 bases). Germline V gene lookup returns CDR1 DFQATT and CDR2 SNEGSKA (reference sequence). The length of the CDR3 is 13 residues. Trimming removed 6 bases from V and 8 bases from J, with 16 bases in between. The CDR3 is CSATSRGGEKLFF. The CDR3 DNA follows: TGCAGTGCCACGAGTAGGGGGGGGGAAAAACTGTTTTTT.

This clone was picked up many times. In DNA form, the CDR3 reads TGCGCCAGCAGCCAAGATTGGAAGGGGCTCAAATTGGGCACTGAAGCTTTCTTT. This codes for CASSQDWKGLKLGTEAFF. The chain links TRBV4-1 to TRBJ1-1, with a tentative D call TRBD1 (5 bases). The CDR3 extends over 18 amino acids. CDR1 and CDR2 (germline): MGHRA, YSYEKL. Trimming stripped 0 bases from V and 4 bases from J, with 21 bases between.

The chain is built from TRBV11-3 and TRBJ2-3, with D unclear. Germline CDR1 SGHNT, CDR2 YENEEA. This CDR3 has 15 amino acids. Between the trimmed V and J ends, which lost 2 bases and 3 bases, there was a span of 12 bases. CDR3 nucleotide sequence: TGTGCCAGCAGCTTATCCCAGGTGGGGACAGATACGCAGTATTTT. It specifies CASSLSQVGTDTQYF.

Notes on this clone: With a much larger clone just one base away, this may be a read error. This CDR3 is missing its conserved last phenylalanine or tryptophan, likely due to a read error. The rearrangement uses TRBV10-3 and TRBJ1-2, with TRBD1 matching 7 bases. The CDR3 runs 14 residues. Germline V gives CDR1 ENHRY, CDR2 SYGVKD. V shed 0 bases, J shed 4 bases, and the junction held 2 bases outside the gene matches. As DNA, the CDR3 is TGTGCCATCAGTGAGTCGTCAGGGGGCTATGGCTACACCATC. This translates into CAISESSGGYGYTI.

Worth noting for this clone: A read error is possible here, since a much larger clone lies one base away. The chain uses TRBV27 and TRBJ1-2; a possible D gene is TRBD1 (5 bases). The CDR3 has 15 residues. The germline gives CDR1 MNHEY, CDR2 SMNVEV (reference sequence). The CDR3 protein is CSSSLSVRGRDGYTF. As DNA, the CDR3 is TGTTCCAGCAGTTTATCCGTCCGGGGCAGGGATGGCTACACCTTC.

This clone was picked up a small number of times. CDR3 sequence (DNA): TGCGCCAGCAGCTTGGTGGGGGGGGCAGGCCTCCGTAATGAAAAACTGTTTTTT. Protein: CASSLVGGAGLRNEKLFF. V usage is TRBV5-1 and J usage is TRBJ1-4; D perhaps matches TRBD1 (6 bases). Per germline, CDR1 SGHRS and CDR2 YFSETQ. This CDR3 is built from 18 residues. V lost 0 bases and J 4 bases, leaving 19 bases between the germline ends. Full variable domain (rest looked up from reference TRBV5-1 and TRBJ1-4): KAGVTQTPRYLIKTRGQQVTLSCSPISGHRSVSWYQQTPGQGLQFLFEYFSETQRNKGNFPGRFSGRQFSNSRSEMNVSTLELGDSALYLCASSLVGGAGLRNEKLFFGSGTQLSVL.